The 12 T cell receptor beta chains reported below all come from one sample, sequenced in a study of blood T cell repertoires in COVID-19. Repertoires were generated with immunoSEQ multiplex PCR, while TCRdb's copy carries only in-frame clones and drops some. The sample has a few hundred thousand clones; approximately 87% are singletons. Sequencing was carried out using peripheral blood. The receptors derive from a woman aged 45-65 years with acute or convalescent COVID-19.

The V gene is TRBV27, the J gene TRBJ1-6, with TRBD1 matching over 9 bases. V was clipped by 3 bases and J by 0 bases; unmatched bases: 6. Looked up from germline, CDR1 is MNHEY and CDR2 is SMNVEV (reference sequence). The CDR3 has 18 residues. DNA of the CDR3: TGTGCCAGCAGTTTCCGCGGGACAGGGAGCTCCTATAATTCACCCCTCCACTTT. It is translated as CASSFRGTGSSYNSPLHF.

The V gene is TRBV10-3, the J gene TRBJ1-1, with D uncertain. V shed 0 bases and J shed 10 bases, with 9 bases lying between them. The CDR3 has 12 residues. CDR1 and CDR2 (germline): ENHRY, SYGVKD. The DNA of the CDR3 is TGTGCCATCAGTGAGTCAGGTCGGGTAGCTTTCTTT. This gives the protein CAISESGRVAFF.

This rearrangement joins TRBV4-2 to TRBJ1-2, with D uncertain. This CDR3 region has 15 residues. V lost 1 base, J lost 1 base, and 10 bases lay in between. Germline CDR1 LGHNA, CDR2 YNFKEQ. The CDR3 DNA reads TGTGCCAGCAGCCAAGTAGGAGGGAATAACTATGGCTACACCTTC. Its protein product is CASSQVGGNNYGYTF.

This clone was detected only once. V gene TRBV18 combines with J gene TRBJ1-2, with D perhaps matching TRBD1 (5 bases). Germline lookup yields CDR1 KGHSH and CDR2 LQKENI. Deletions cut 3 bases from V and 2 bases from J, with 13 bases between. The CDR3 consists of 15 residues. DNA of the CDR3: TGTGCCAGCTCACCGGTCCCGGACATAAACTATGGCTACACCTTC. It specifies CASSPVPDINYGYTF.

This chain joins TRBV7-8 and TRBJ2-5, with D perhaps TRBD2 (5 bases). V was clipped by 2 bases and J by 5 bases, with 12 bases between them. The CDR3 has 14 residues. From germline, CDR1 is SGHVS and CDR2 FQNEAQ. CDR3 protein: CASSLRVAMETQYF. The CDR3 DNA is TGTGCCAGCAGCTTAAGGGTAGCGATGGAGACCCAGTACTTC.

This clone is a singleton in its sample. The genes are TRBV6-2 or TRBV6-3 and TRBJ2-3, with 10 bases fitting TRBD2. CDR1 is MNHEY and CDR2 is SVGEGT in the germline V gene. V shed 6 bases and J 4 bases; nucleotides not matched to a gene: 13. This CDR3 is 17 amino acids long. CDR3 protein: CASSWTSGGGRADTQYF. As DNA, the CDR3 is TGTGCCAGCAGCTGGACTAGCGGTGGAGGGCGGGCAGATACGCAGTATTTT.

The V and J genes are TRBV4-2 and TRBJ1-5, with a weak D call TRBD1 (6 bases). V lost 1 base, J lost 4 bases, and 11 bases lay in between. The CDR3 extends over 15 amino acids. CDR1 is LGHNA, CDR2 YNFKEQ, per germline. CDR3 in amino acids: CASSQGGGQNQPQHF. DNA of the CDR3: TGTGCCAGCAGCCAAGGTGGAGGACAGAATCAGCCCCAGCATTTT.

The CDR3 coding sequence is TGTGCCACCAGTGAGGGCGAGGGACAGCCGAATCAGCCCCAGCATTTT. Translation: CATSEGEGQPNQPQHF. The V call is TRBV24-1, the J call TRBJ1-5, with 7 bases lining up with TRBD1. The CDR3 sequence is 16 residues long. J gave up 4 bases and V 4 bases, and 9 bases lay outside the gene matches. From germline, CDR1 is KGHDR and CDR2 SFDVKD.

The rearrangement links TRBV7-8 to TRBJ2-7; 9 positions agree with TRBD2. Losses at the gene ends were 3 bases for V and 6 bases for J; bases not matched to a gene: 15. CDR1 is SGHVS, CDR2 FQNEAQ, per germline. This CDR3 is 17 amino acids long. The CDR3 DNA is TGTGCCAGCAGCTTCCGGAGGTCCGGGACTAGCTCTGGCGAGCAGTACTTC. Translating it yields CASSFRRSGTSSGEQYF. Combining the CDR3 with reference TRBV7-8 and TRBJ2-7 gives the whole variable domain GAGVSQSPRYKVAKRGQDVALRCDPISGHVSLFWYQQALGQGPEFLTYFQNEAQLDKSGLPSDRFFAERPEGSVSTLKIQRTQQEDSAVYLCASSFRRSGTSSGEQYFGPGTRLTVT.

This chain uses TRBV13 with TRBJ1-6; 8 bases agree with TRBD1. Germline values: CDR1 PRHDT, CDR2 FYEKMQ (reference sequence). V was clipped by 4 bases and J by 1 base; unmatched bases: 6. This CDR3 is 17 amino acids long. CDR3 amino acids: CASSSGQGRSYNSPLHF. CDR3 bases: TGTGCCAGCAGCTCTGGACAGGGCAGGTCCTATAATTCACCCCTCCACTTT.

This sequence joins TRBV7-2 and TRBJ2-2; possibly TRBD2 for D (6 bases). Germline CDR1 and CDR2: SGHTA and FQGNSA. This CDR3 is 15 amino acids long. V was cut by 4 bases and J by 4 bases, with 13 bases left in between. In DNA, the CDR3 is TGTGCCAGCAGCTCAACGGGACTTCTCACCGGGGAGCTGTTTTTT. Protein product: CASSSTGLLTGELFF.

This clone was seen only a few times. V gene TRBV14 combines with J gene TRBJ2-3; D is undetermined. Germline V gives CDR1 SGHDN, CDR2 FVKESK. The ends were cut back, 1 base at V and 6 bases at J, with 8 bases in the middle. This CDR3 has 13 amino acids. CDR3 sequence (DNA): TGTGCCAGCAGCCAAGCAGGTCGGGATACGCAGTATTTT. This gives the protein CASSQAGRDTQYF.